Listed here are 25 T cell receptor beta chains from one sample, sequenced in a study of identical twins. TCRdb analysed the 5' RACE reads with MiXCR anew, one entry per CDR3 protein. The sample has roughly 630,000 distinct CDR3 sequences; under 8.5% are singletons. In addition, the sample was reused for a study of yellow fever vaccine responses in identical twins.

Sequencing input: PBMCs. All receptors come from a woman aged 18-30 years in good health.

The chain has TRBV28 and TRBJ1-5; TRBD1 is a possible D gene (6 bases). Germline CDR1 MDHEN, CDR2 SYDVKM. V gave up 4 bases and J gave up 3 bases, with 16 bases separating them. The CDR3 length is 16 residues. Written as DNA, the CDR3 is TGTGCCAGCAGTTCCCTTATAGGGGGAAACAATCAGCCCCAGCATTTT. This gives the protein CASSSLIGGNNQPQHF.

The sample holds many counts of this clonotype. The J gene is TRBJ2-3, the V gene TRBV20-1; D ambiguous. Germline loops: CDR1 DFQATT, CDR2 SNEGSKA (reference sequence). This CDR3 comprises 11 residues. The germline V and J ends were trimmed by 3 bases and 2 bases, with 3 bases remaining between them. The CDR3 DNA reads as TGCAGTGCTAGCATCACAGATACGCAGTATTTT. It codes for CSASITDTQYF.

This clonotype showed up just a few times. The chain recombines TRBV7-9 with TRBJ2-6; D is unresolved. This CDR3 is built from 15 residues. Germline CDR1 SEHNR, CDR2 FQNEAQ (reference sequence). Trimming removed 5 bases at V and 0 bases at J, with 8 bases between. CDR3 residues: CASSDRDSGANVLTF. CDR3 nucleotide sequence: TGTGCCAGCAGCGACCGAGACTCTGGGGCCAACGTCCTGACTTTC. Variable domain in full (rest from reference TRBV7-9 and TRBJ2-6): DTGVSQNPRHKITKRGQNVTFRCDPISEHNRLYWYRQTLGQGPEFLTYFQNEAQLEKSRLLSDRFSAERPKGSFSTLEIQRTEQGDSAMYLCASSDRDSGANVLTFGAGSRLTVL.

The chain carries TRBV18 and TRBJ2-7, with a weak D call TRBD2 (6 bases). The CDR3 length is 15 residues. Deletions cut 3 bases from V and 5 bases from J, with 17 bases between. In germline, CDR1 is KGHSH, CDR2 LQKENI. CDR3 region: CASSPTIGGNDEQYF. CDR3 nucleotides: TGTGCCAGCTCACCTACGATCGGGGGTAACGACGAGCAGTACTTC.

This clonotype was seen a few times. The V call is TRBV7-2, the J call TRBJ1-2; D is perhaps TRBD1 (5 bases). Germline CDR1 SGHTA, CDR2 FQGNSA. The CDR3 loop spans 11 amino acids. Trimming cost V 5 bases and J 12 bases, with 13 bases left between them. CDR3 protein: CASSNTGGHTF. The CDR3, as DNA: TGTGCCAGCAGCAATACGGGGGGACACACCTTC.

The chain has TRBV27 and TRBJ2-7; the D is unclear. The CDR3 contains 13 residues. The V and J ends lost 4 bases and 2 bases respectively, with 9 bases between them. The germline V gene encodes CDR1 MNHEY and CDR2 SMNVEV (reference sequence). CDR3 sequence (DNA): TGTGCCAGCAGTTCTCAGGTCCCCTACGAGCAGTACTTC. It translates to CASSSQVPYEQYF.

In this sample, this clonotype turned up many times. V is TRBV12-3 or TRBV12-4 and J is TRBJ2-3; maybe TRBD2 (5 bases). V dropped 4 bases and J dropped 7 bases, with 12 bases sitting between them. The CDR3 totals 13 residues. In nucleotides, the CDR3 is TGTGCCAGCAGTTGGGAGAGGCGAAATACGCAGTATTTT. Its protein is CASSWERRNTQYF.

This clonotype was seen repeatedly, ten times or more. The V call is TRBV5-1, the J call TRBJ2-1; 7 nucleotides line up with TRBD2. After removal of 2 bases from V and 1 base from J, the junction contained 3 bases not matched to a gene. The germline CDR1 and CDR2 sequences are SGHRS and YFSETQ. This CDR3 contains 15 residues. The CDR3: CASSFGGGSYNEQFF. The CDR3 DNA reads as TGCGCCAGCAGCTTTGGGGGGGGATCCTACAATGAGCAGTTCTTC.

This clonotype was observed a handful of times. The rearrangement uses TRBV7-9 and TRBJ2-5; no definite D call. Germline V lookup: CDR1 SEHNR, CDR2 FQNEAQ (reference sequence). The CDR3 consists of 14 residues. V was pared by 2 bases and J by 5 bases, with 12 bases between. The CDR3 is CASSLYEIAETQYF. CDR3 coding DNA: TGTGCCAGCAGCTTATACGAGATTGCGGAGACCCAGTACTTC.

This chain links TRBV27 with TRBJ2-1; D not resolved. CDR3 length equals 13 residues. V shed 3 bases and J shed 8 bases, with 11 bases lying between them. Germline values: CDR1 MNHEY, CDR2 SMNVEV (reference sequence). The DNA for the CDR3 is TGTGCCAGCAGTTTCATCCGTGGGGATGAGCAGTTCTTC. Translated: CASSFIRGDEQFF.

This clonotype was picked up many times. The rearrangement uses TRBV27 and TRBJ2-3; 9 nucleotides match TRBD1. The CDR3 extends over 13 amino acids. J gave up 5 bases and V 6 bases, and 3 bases lay outside the gene matches. Germline loops: CDR1 MNHEY, CDR2 SMNVEV (reference sequence). The CDR3 loop reads CASRGTGRDTQYF. CDR3 bases: TGTGCCAGCAGGGGGACAGGGAGAGATACGCAGTATTTT.

This clonotype has only a few counts. V and J are TRBV7-9 and TRBJ2-3; 9 bases match TRBD2. This CDR3 region has 15 residues. Losses at the gene ends were 8 bases for V and 3 bases for J; bases not matched to a gene: 9. The V gene's germline CDR1 is SEHNR and CDR2 FQNEAQ (reference sequence). The CDR3: CASGREGIRTDTQYF. The CDR3 coding sequence is TGTGCCAGCGGGCGGGAGGGGATAAGGACAGATACGCAGTATTTT.

Only a few counts were recorded for this clonotype. J is TRBJ2-1 and V is TRBV6-4, with 9 bases that match TRBD1. V lost 0 bases and J lost 0; bases outside the gene matches: 6. Germline assignment: CDR1 MRHNA and CDR2 SNTAGT. This CDR3 region has 18 residues. DNA for the CDR3: TGTGCCAGCAGTGACTCGTCAGGGACAGGGAGCTCCTACAATGAGCAGTTCTTC. It specifies CASSDSSGTGSSYNEQFF.

This clonotype was counted at least ten times. The chain links TRBV5-1 to TRBJ2-3; no firm D call. The V end was cut by 4 bases, the J end by 5 bases, with 14 bases between. Germline CDR1 and CDR2: SGHRS and YFSETQ. The CDR3 is made up of 14 amino acids. The CDR3 sequence is CASSPSKYLDTQYF. CDR3 DNA sequence: TGCGCCAGCAGCCCTTCGAAATACCTAGATACGCAGTATTTT.

This clonotype was recorded a few times. The chain uses TRBV2 and TRBJ2-7, with 9 nucleotides matching TRBD1. The germline CDR1 and CDR2 sequences are SNHLY and FYNNEI. CDR3 size: 14 residues. V lost 6 bases, J lost 0 bases, and 3 bases stayed unmatched. The CDR3 DNA reads as TGTGCCAGCAGAGGGACAGGGAGCTCCTACGAGCAGTACTTC. Amino acids: CASRGTGSSYEQYF.

This clonotype was recorded many times. The rearrangement links TRBV27 to TRBJ2-1; unclear D gene. The V end was cut by 0 bases, the J end by 4 bases, with 4 bases between. Per the germline V gene, CDR1 is MNHEY and CDR2 is SMNVEV (reference sequence). The CDR3 totals 13 residues. The CDR3, as DNA: TGTGCCAGCAGTTTATCGGTATACAATGAGCAGTTCTTC. Its protein is CASSLSVYNEQFF.

This clonotype was seen at least ten times. The V and J genes are TRBV5-1 and TRBJ1-1; TRBD1 aligns across 8 bases. V lost 0 bases, J lost 5 bases, and 6 bases stayed unmatched. Germline values: CDR1 SGHRS, CDR2 YFSETQ. The CDR3 totals 15 residues. The CDR3 is CASSLDRTGRTEAFF. The CDR3 region has the DNA TGCGCCAGCAGCTTGGACCGGACAGGGAGGACTGAAGCTTTCTTT.

The chain carries TRBV20-1 and TRBJ2-2; D might be TRBD2 (7 bases). This CDR3 comprises 16 residues. Trimming took off 3 bases at V and 5 bases at J, with 19 bases between the two ends. Germline values: CDR1 DFQATT, CDR2 SNEGSKA (reference sequence). CDR3 DNA sequence: TGCAGTGCTAGGGGGGGGGCCAATGGTATTACCGGGGAGCTGTTTTTT. Its translation: CSARGGANGITGELFF.

This clonotype has more than one count but fewer than ten. The V gene is TRBV5-5, the J gene TRBJ1-3; 8 bases line up with TRBD1. The CDR3 spans 15 residues. The V and J ends lost 3 bases and 0 bases, in that order; junction bases with no gene match: 2. CDR1 is SGHKS and CDR2 is YYEKEE in the germline V gene (reference sequence). CDR3 region: CASSWDRSSGNTIYF. CDR3 coding DNA: TGTGCCAGCAGCTGGGACAGGAGCTCTGGAAACACCATATATTTT. Based on the CDR3 plus reference TRBV5-5 and TRBJ1-3, the full variable domain is DAGVTQSPTHLIKTRGQQVTLRCSPISGHKSVSWYQQVLGQGPQFIFQYYEKEERGRGNFPDRFSARQFPNYSSELNVNALLLGDSALYLCASSWDRSSGNTIYFGEGSWLTVV.

A few counts support this clonotype. The chain joins TRBV24-1 to TRBJ2-1, with TRBD2 matching over 12 bases. The CDR3 runs to 15 residues. Germline V gene data show CDR1 as KGHDR and CDR2 as SFDVKD. After removal of 8 bases from V and 8 bases from J, the junction contained 9 bases not matched to a gene. CDR3 in DNA: TGTGCCACCATTACTAGCGGGAGGCCCAACGATGAGCAGTTCTTC. Residues: CATITSGRPNDEQFF.

In this sample, this clonotype turned up a few times. The genes are TRBV28 and TRBJ1-2; the match to TRBD1 covers 7 bases. Germline V lookup: CDR1 MDHEN, CDR2 SYDVKM. V dropped 0 bases and J dropped 7; count of bases not matched to a gene: 5. This CDR3 spans 14 amino acids. As DNA, the CDR3 is TGTGCCAGCAGTTTATGGACAGGGAGCGGTGGCTACACCTTC. The encoded protein is CASSLWTGSGGYTF.

The J gene is TRBJ2-7, the V gene TRBV5-1; tentative D call: TRBD1 (5 bases). V was pared by 4 bases and J by 2 bases, with 19 bases between. The CDR3 length is 16 residues. Germline lookup yields CDR1 SGHRS and CDR2 YFSETQ. CDR3 residues: CASSAGTRTDTYEQYF. In nucleotides, the CDR3 is TGCGCCAGCAGCGCCGGTACCCGGACGGACACCTACGAGCAGTACTTC.

This clonotype was counted only a few times. The V gene is TRBV7-8, the J gene TRBJ1-6; D is ambiguous. The germline CDR1 and CDR2 sequences are SGHVS and FQNEAQ. V was trimmed by 2 bases and J by 5 bases, leaving 16 bases between them. This CDR3 comprises 17 residues. Here the CDR3 DNA reads TGTGCCAGCAGCTTAAGCGGGATTGTGGGTGATAATTCACCCCTCCACTTT. Translating gives CASSLSGIVGDNSPLHF.

Many counts were recorded for this clonotype. The chain uses TRBV12-3 or TRBV12-4 and TRBJ1-1; D might be TRBD1 (5 bases). The CDR3 has 14 amino acids. Trimming cost V 8 bases and J 0 bases, with 13 bases left between them. Written as DNA, the CDR3 is TGTGCCAGCGGAGACTGGGACCTGAACACTGAAGCTTTCTTT. This encodes CASGDWDLNTEAFF.

V is TRBV20-1 and J is TRBJ2-5, with 10 bases that match TRBD2. This CDR3 spans 15 amino acids. The trim removed 5 bases at V and 2 bases at J, leaving 8 bases unmatched. Germline assignment: CDR1 DFQATT and CDR2 SNEGSKA (reference sequence). The CDR3 loop is CSASSGRDYQETQYF. As DNA, the CDR3 is TGCAGTGCTTCGAGCGGGAGGGATTATCAAGAGACCCAGTACTTC.